This T cell receptor beta chain comes out of a study of blood T cell repertoires in COVID-19. Study overall: COVID-19 samples collected from the United States, Italy and Spain covered acute and convalescent phases. PBMCs, B-cell-depleted T cells, or T cells provided the cDNA or gDNA that made up the material.

V shed 3 bases and J 4 bases; nucleotides not matched to a gene: 16. CDR3 size: 19 residues. CDR1 and CDR2 from the germline V gene are SGHDT and YYEEEE. In the original processing: Reference gene primer amplification gave nucleated cell count estimates. Produced via immunoSEQ multiplex PCR; TCRdb's table is partial and in-frame only. V, J and clone size reflect that table, while D and trimming were determined from the DNA. The sample lists roughly 200,000 clones, 70% to 90% occurring once. The sample taken for sequencing was peripheral blood. The source of this sequence is an elderly man with acute or convalescent COVID-19. This sequence joins TRBV5-6 and TRBJ2-2; 9 bases agree with TRBD2. CDR3 amino acids: CASSSLRAVSGGFTGELFF. CDR3 nucleotide sequence: TGTGCCAGCAGCTCATTGAGGGCGGTCAGCGGGGGGTTCACCGGGGAGCTGTTTTTT.